Below, 26 T cell receptor beta chains from the same sample are listed, as sequenced in a study of blood T cell repertoires in COVID-19. The data were produced by immunoSEQ multiplex PCR, yet TCRdb's version contains in-frame clones alone and is incomplete. The table records roughly 450,000 clones, around 90% of them present only once. Material: PBMCs or T cells enriched from blood (not recorded which). All receptors derive from a man between 18 and 35 years old who had recovered from COVID-19.

The table lists this clone with a few counts. The V gene is TRBV14, the J gene TRBJ1-5; 9 bases match TRBD1. With V trimmed by 4 bases and J by 2 bases, 3 bases remained unmatched. Per germline, CDR1 SGHDN and CDR2 FVKESK. This CDR3 is built from 15 residues. The CDR3 spells CASSPTGGGNQPQHF. As DNA, the CDR3 is TGTGCCAGCAGCCCGACAGGGGGTGGCAATCAGCCCCAGCATTTT.

This sequence joins TRBV27 and TRBJ2-5; 8 nucleotides align to TRBD1. Unmatched junction bases numbered 15, after V lost 6 bases and J lost 6 bases. Germline CDR1 is MNHEY and CDR2 is SMNVEV (reference sequence). The CDR3 is 16 amino acids. The CDR3 DNA follows: TGTGCCAGCAGGCTAAGCGCAGGGGGCTTAGCGCAGACCCAGTACTTC. This sequence encodes CASRLSAGGLAQTQYF.

The chain combines TRBV28 with TRBJ2-3; D remains ambiguous. This CDR3 has 17 amino acids. The V end was cut by 5 bases, the J end by 0 bases, with 18 bases between. From germline, CDR1 is MDHEN and CDR2 SYDVKM. The CDR3 DNA is TGTGCCAGCAGTCCCGCCTCTGGCGGTGGGAGCACAGATACGCAGTATTTT. It specifies CASSPASGGGSTDTQYF.

This chain's CDR3 is CASSFGLRDEKLFF. Written as DNA, the CDR3 is TGTGCCAGCAGCTTTGGGCTAAGAGATGAAAAACTGTTTTTT. This chain connects TRBV7-9 to TRBJ1-4; no clear D. This CDR3 comprises 14 residues. Trimming took off 3 bases at V and 6 bases at J, with 11 bases between the two ends. Germline V lookup: CDR1 SEHNR, CDR2 FQNEAQ (reference sequence). Complete variable domain (other parts from reference TRBV7-9 and TRBJ1-4): DTGVSQNPRHKITKRGQNVTFRCDPISEHNRLYWYRQTLGQGPEFLTYFQNEAQLEKSRLLSDRFSAERPKGSFSTLEIQRTEQGDSAMYLCASSFGLRDEKLFFGSGTQLSVL.

The gene calls are TRBV5-1 and TRBJ1-1, with 8 bases identical to TRBD1. The V and J ends lost 0 bases and 1 base, in that order; junction bases with no gene match: 5. CDR3 size: 16 residues. Germline assignment: CDR1 SGHRS and CDR2 YFSETQ. CDR3 residues: CASSLDFGTGNTEAFF. The CDR3 DNA sequence: TGCGCCAGCAGCTTGGATTTCGGGACAGGGAACACTGAAGCTTTCTTT.

The chain links TRBV19 to TRBJ2-4; 10 bases are shared with TRBD2. The CDR3 loop spans 15 amino acids. V shed 6 bases and J 5 bases; nucleotides not matched to a gene: 7. The germline gives CDR1 LNHDA, CDR2 SQIVND (reference sequence). Written as DNA, the CDR3 is TGTGCCAGTAGGGGGCTAGCGGGAGTGGAAAACATTCAGTACTTC. As protein: CASRGLAGVENIQYF.

The chain joins TRBV6-5 to TRBJ1-4; weak D call: TRBD1 (6 bases). The CDR3 spans 15 residues. V was pared by 8 bases and J by 3 bases, with 16 bases between. The germline CDR1 and CDR2 sequences are MNHEY and SVGAGI. The CDR3 DNA sequence: TGTGCCAGCGGGGGCCAGTTGACAGCTAATGAAAAACTGTTTTTT. It is translated as CASGGQLTANEKLFF.

As regards this clone: The same CDR3 arises from other DNA sequences in this sample as well. This chain links TRBV27 with TRBJ2-7; 9 bases agree with TRBD1. The CDR3 is made up of 15 amino acids. With V trimmed by 3 bases and J by 1 base, 4 bases remained unmatched. Per the germline V gene, CDR1 is MNHEY and CDR2 is SMNVEV (reference sequence). The CDR3 DNA sequence: TGTGCCAGCAGTTTCGACAGGGGGGGATCCTACGAGCAGTACTTC. Translating it yields CASSFDRGGSYEQYF.

A note on this clone: It is unclear where the CDR3 begins or ends on the DNA, so no DNA is shown, and the CDR3 is as TCRdb lists it. The J gene is TRBJ2-1, the V gene TRBV21-1; the D call of TRBD2 is as the table states it, not checked on the DNA. TRBV21-1 is designated a pseudogene. Inclusive of both ends, the CDR3 amounts to 18 amino acids. The CDR3 sequence: CASSNLWAAGAGDNEQFF.

The genes are TRBV7-3 and TRBJ1-4, with TRBD1 matching over 8 bases. Germline assignment: CDR1 SGHTA and CDR2 FQGTGA. The ends lost 11 bases at V and 7 bases at J; junction bases unmatched: 9. The CDR3 consists of 13 residues. The CDR3 loop reads CADQGARGEKLFF. The CDR3, as DNA: TGTGCCGACCAGGGGGCGCGGGGTGAAAAACTGTTTTTT.

This sequence joins TRBV10-3 and TRBJ1-1; 7 bases fit TRBD1. V gave up 5 bases and J gave up 1 base; unmatched junction bases: 1. Germline CDR1 reads ENHRY; CDR2 reads SYGVKD. The CDR3 length is 13 residues. CDR3 coding DNA: TGTGCCATCAGTAGGGACAGGAACACTGAAGCTTTCTTT. This encodes CAISRDRNTEAFF.

This clone has at least ten counts. The chain couples TRBV4-1 to TRBJ2-7; D may be TRBD1 (6 bases). The CDR3 consists of 18 residues. V shed 0 bases and J shed 1 base, with 19 bases lying between them. From germline, CDR1 is MGHRA and CDR2 YSYEKL. The CDR3, as DNA: TGCGCCAGCAGCCAAGATAACCCCCGCCAGGGGTTATCCTACGAGCAGTACTTC. Protein sequence: CASSQDNPRQGLSYEQYF.

This chain connects TRBV13 to TRBJ1-5; the D is unclear. V lost 2 bases and J 4 bases, leaving 3 bases between the germline ends. Germline V gene lookup returns CDR1 PRHDT and CDR2 FYEKMQ (reference sequence). The CDR3 length is 12 residues. DNA of the CDR3: TGTGCCAGCAGCTTACGGAATCAGCCCCAGCATTTT. Residues: CASSLRNQPQHF.

The chain is built from TRBV30 and TRBJ2-7; the D gene is possibly TRBD2 (6 bases). Trimming pared 4 bases from V and 3 bases from J, leaving 10 bases between. The CDR3 is made up of 12 amino acids. Germline V gene sequence: CDR1 GTSNPN, CDR2 SVGIG (reference sequence). For the CDR3, the DNA is TGTGCCTGGACGTACGGGAGCTACGAGCAGTACTTC. Protein product: CAWTYGSYEQYF.

This clone came up once. The chain recombines TRBV5-1 with TRBJ2-3; D unresolved. This CDR3 spans 17 amino acids. V dropped 1 base and J dropped 0 bases, with 15 bases sitting between them. Germline assignment: CDR1 SGHRS and CDR2 YFSETQ. The CDR3 DNA reads as TGCGCCAGCAGCTTGTCAAGGAACTACCCTAGCACAGATACGCAGTATTTT. It yields the protein CASSLSRNYPSTDTQYF.

CDR3 loop: CASRPIAGAQETQYF. DNA of the CDR3: TGTGCCAGCAGGCCTATAGCGGGAGCACAAGAGACCCAGTACTTC. The V and J genes are TRBV6-5 and TRBJ2-5; TRBD2 aligns across 9 bases. There are 15 residues in the CDR3. Unmatched junction bases numbered 7, after V lost 6 bases and J lost 2 bases. Germline lookup yields CDR1 MNHEY and CDR2 SVGAGI.

With regard to this clone: One end of the junction varies from germline; a read error may be responsible. J is TRBJ1-2 and V is TRBV29-1, with a possible D match to TRBD1 (6 bases). This CDR3 comprises 12 residues. Germline CDR1 and CDR2: SQVTM and ANQGSEA. The DNA for the CDR3 is TGCAGCGTGGCGAACAGGGACTACGGCTACACCTTC. Translating it yields CSVANRDYGYTF.

The chain links TRBV10-1 to TRBJ2-1, with 11 bases fitting TRBD2. The CDR3 runs 15 residues. Germline values: CDR1 WNHNN, CDR2 SYGVQD (reference sequence). The V segment lost 5 bases and the J segment 6 bases; nucleotides outside the gene matches: 6. The CDR3 is CASSFTSGSPNEQFF. The DNA of the CDR3 is TGCGCCAGCAGTTTCACTAGCGGGAGCCCCAATGAGCAGTTCTTC.

V and J are TRBV2 and TRBJ1-6; 8 bases align to TRBD1. The ends lost 6 bases at V and 5 bases at J; junction bases unmatched: 6. Per germline, CDR1 SNHLY and CDR2 FYNNEI. This CDR3 is 15 amino acids long. This CDR3 reads CASSFDRGDNSPLHF. The CDR3 nucleotides read TGTGCCAGCAGCTTCGACAGGGGCGATAATTCACCCCTCCACTTT.

This chain joins TRBV28 and TRBJ1-4, with 9 bases that match TRBD1. Germline loops: CDR1 MDHEN, CDR2 SYDVKM. The junction had 11 bases not matched to a gene; V was cut back by 5 bases and J by 7 bases. CDR3 length equals 16 residues. The CDR3 protein is CASSGAGQGAAEKLFF. CDR3 nucleotides: TGTGCCAGCAGTGGGGCGGGACAGGGAGCGGCTGAAAAACTGTTTTTT. Full variable domain (remainder filled in from reference TRBV28 and TRBJ1-4): DVKVTQSSRYLVKRTGEKVFLECVQDMDHENMFWYRQDPGLGLRLIYFSYDVKMKEKGDIPEGYSVSREKKERFSLILESASTNQTSMYLCASSGAGQGAAEKLFFGSGTQLSVL.

The chain couples TRBV19 to TRBJ1-1; 8 nucleotides match TRBD1. Germline V gene data show CDR1 as LNHDA and CDR2 as SQIVND (reference sequence). This CDR3 spans 17 amino acids. J was trimmed by 0 bases and V by 2 bases; bases with no gene match: 8. In DNA, the CDR3 is TGTGCCAGTAGTATAAGGGCAGGGGGCGGCATGAACACTGAAGCTTTCTTT. This codes for CASSIRAGGGMNTEAFF.

CDR3 sequence reads: CASSFGPFPGYNSPLHF. CDR3 DNA: TGTGCCAGCAGCTTCGGACCGTTCCCGGGGTATAATTCACCCCTCCACTTT. The V and J genes are TRBV5-4 and TRBJ1-6; unclear D gene. Germline assignment: CDR1 SGHNT and CDR2 YYREEE (reference sequence). CDR3 length: 17 residues. V was trimmed by 2 bases and J by 4 bases, leaving 16 bases between them.

This chain connects TRBV3-1 (or the pseudogene TRBV3-2) to TRBJ1-2; D gene ambiguous. Germline V lookup: CDR1 LGHDT, CDR2 YNNKEL (reference sequence). Trimming took off 0 bases at V and 8 bases at J, with 16 bases between the two ends. This CDR3 spans 15 amino acids. CDR3 protein: CASSQDQTIRPGYTF. Written as DNA, the CDR3 is TGTGCCAGCAGCCAAGACCAGACTATACGGCCGGGCTACACCTTC.

The chain is built from TRBV27 and TRBJ2-2, with a possible D match to TRBD2 (6 bases). Trimming stripped 3 bases from V and 6 bases from J, with 14 bases between. Germline V gene sequence: CDR1 MNHEY, CDR2 SMNVEV (reference sequence). This CDR3 comprises 15 residues. Here the CDR3 DNA reads TGTGCCAGCAGTTTCCATTATAAGCGGGCCGGGGAGCTGTTTTTT. Its translation is CASSFHYKRAGELFF.

V usage is TRBV25-1 and J usage is TRBJ1-3; D not resolved. The CDR3 is 15 amino acids. Germline V gene lookup returns CDR1 MGHDK and CDR2 SYGVNS. V lost 8 bases and J 0 bases, leaving 14 bases between the germline ends. The DNA for the CDR3 is TGTGCCAGCGATCCGGAGGACCCCTCTGGAAACACCATATATTTT. This sequence encodes CASDPEDPSGNTIYF.

The chain couples TRBV14 to TRBJ2-2; TRBD2 might be the D (6 bases). Trimming shortened V by 3 bases and J by 7 bases, and 18 bases separated the two germline ends. Per germline, CDR1 SGHDN and CDR2 FVKESK. The CDR3 totals 16 residues. The CDR3 loop is CASSHRPGVHRGELFF. CDR3 DNA: TGTGCCAGCAGCCATCGCCCGGGAGTACACCGCGGGGAGCTGTTTTTT.